The sequence of this T cell receptor (beta chain) was determined in a study of cytomegalovirus exposure and HLA in healthy donors (dated by TCRdb to the late 2010s). Concerning the study at large: An earlier analysis of 550 to 700 of the donors reported about 250 Gb of sequence data and about 100 million unique TCR beta sequences from about 179 million T cells. The study aimed to test whether cataloging public T cell receptors could reveal signatures of past pathogen exposure. Genome-wide SNP genotypes for about 60% of the roughly 670 donors were used in a later genetic analysis, which treated that subset as a discovery cohort. All discovery cohort repertoires had been generated on a single sequencing platform. In an earlier analysis of over 550 of the donors, high-throughput TCR beta sequencing was used to judge whether each TCR beta V gene segment behaved as functional or pseudogenic. The T cell repertoires of 666 subjects were profiled by immunosequencing and related to cytomegalovirus serostatus. Donor age, sex, ethnicity and CMV serostatus were compiled alongside the repertoire data. A handful of DR-DQ haplotypes were treated as single units for association and clustering because of strong linkage in the cohort. To predict cytomegalovirus infection status, the study combined high-throughput TCR immunosequencing, statistical association of individual TCRs with disease status, and machine learning. Among a few hundred genotyped donors of the cohort, an average of approximately 230,000 unique TCR beta nucleotide sequences were sequenced per donor, 15% to 20% of them non-productive. About 280 gigabases of sequencing data and 75 million to 85 million unique TCR sequences made up an early release that covered around 640 HLA-typed donors. A separate validation cohort of more than 100 different subjects was used in addition to the roughly 640-subject first cohort. Of the roughly 400 genotyped donors, 80% to 90% were placed in the genetic ancestry cluster associated with self-reported Caucasian donors. In the later analysis, no new phenotypic data were used to find candidate immune exposures; instead, reliance was placed on TCR beta sequences and their occurrence across donors. A later analysis re-examined previously published TCR beta repertoires from more than 600 donors and added high-resolution HLA genotyping to investigate patterns of TCR occurrence. The number of donors typed differed by locus, with roughly 620-630 for A, B, C, DRB1 and DQB1, roughly 550 for DQA1, 600 to 610 for DPA1, and some 470 for DPB1. Class I and class II HLA loci were covered by the typing at four-digit resolution. What the work shows at the level of the full study, not this receptor alone: Sequencing depth was assumed to be roughly uniform across donors in the presence/absence analyses, though that assumption may not hold. Because counts were too low, approximately 18 rarely observed V segments, including chromosome 9 orphons, were excluded from the earlier analysis of under 650 of the donors. According to a later genetic analysis, donors in an Asian-associated ancestry cluster had fewer N-insertions in productive TCRs than the approximately 710-donor mean. Because the 87-base-pair reads could not distinguish some IMGT-functional V segments, including TRBV6-2 and TRBV6-3, those segments were excluded. Correlated functional status among segregating V segments might be attributable to linkage disequilibrium, but an unknown experimental factor could not be ruled out. Most TCR sequences were observed very rarely across donors, whereas some public TCRs were present in many individuals. A further reported finding was that TCR beta sequences accurately predicted the HLA-A and HLA-B alleles for most subjects in the first cohort. This cohort had only TCR beta chains sequenced, and the lack of alpha or paired-chain data limited which features could be detected. According to a later analysis, TCR association rates differed among HLA loci, with DRB1 alleles showing the most associated TCRs and HLA-C alleles showing the fewest. According to the authors, the approach could potentially be generalized to other disease states and immunological phenotypes. A few of the identified cytomegalovirus-associated TCR beta chains were confirmed in vitro to be specific for cytomegalovirus antigens. For the cohort, immune exposure information was limited to CMV serostatus. The study gave a list of 150 to 200 TCR beta chains associated with cytomegalovirus. V-gene and J-gene trimming of TCR beta chains was associated with a missense DCLRE1C variant in a later genetic analysis, and the association was replicated in an independent cohort. In a later analysis, several top co-occurrence clusters were reported to appear linked to parvovirus B19, influenza, CMV and Epstein-Barr virus. The sequencing pipeline was judged likely to have produced a cluster of highly shared sequence variants as a technical artifact. Assigning TCR associations to individual alleles was difficult when HLA alleles, especially DR and DQ, strongly co-occurred. According to a later analysis, most CMV-associated TCR beta chains appeared to be HLA-restricted, and the HLA associations seemed to be driven largely by CMV exposure. The classifier was reported to diagnose cytomegalovirus status with high specificity and sensitivity in both the original and validation cohorts. Broadly in line with IMGT annotations, most TCR beta V segments showed up in productive rearrangements about 87% or about 30% of the time in an earlier analysis of roughly 590 of the donors. HLA typing was unavailable for some donors at each locus, so association tests used only the typed subset. Compared with equally common non-associated chains, HLA-associated TCR beta chains in a later analysis were more clonally expanded and had lower generation probabilities. At a false discovery rate of 0.05, a later analysis linked roughly 17,000 TCR beta sequences to specific HLA alleles.

CDR3 length: 12 amino acids, cysteine to phenylalanine. Only the CDR3 DNA is retained, 36 bases long and in frame from the first base. V and J lose 10 bases and 3 bases, and a span of 13 bases separates them. Taken from the germline V gene, the CDR1 and CDR2 loops are MDHEN and SYDVKM. The library was made by the immunoSEQ multiplex PCR assay. For the multiplex PCR, a mixture combining 60 forward primers for TCR Vbeta segments and 13 reverse primers for TCR Jbeta segments was used. The CDR3 region of rearranged TCR beta genes was amplified from genomic DNA by a multiplex PCR assay. The amplified TCR beta libraries were sequenced on the Illumina HiSeq System as 87-base-pair reads. The study's own analysis went as follows. A later analysis tallied 75 million to 95 million unique TCR beta chains across the 550 to 850 repertoires, and around 12 million of those chains were shared by two or more donors. A nearest-neighbor algorithm error-corrected the raw reads and collapsed the reads into unique sequences, merging closely related sequences to remove PCR and sequencing errors. V, D and J gene segments were assigned by aligning CDR3 sequences to IMGT reference sequences. For a sequence to be retained, a match of at least six nucleotides to both a V gene segment and a J gene segment was required. A rearrangement was called productive if the CDR3 had no stop codons and remained in frame with V and J, and every other rearrangement was called non-productive. CDR3 was defined by IMGT convention, running from the second conserved V-encoded cysteine to the conserved J-encoded phenylalanine. Sequences without an unambiguous match to a single V gene segment were excluded from the earlier analysis of several hundred of the donors. An earlier analysis of under 750 of the donors called V segments functional above 56.7% productive rearrangements and segregating when the between-donor standard deviation exceeded 5%. To diagnose cytomegalovirus status from the catalog of TCR beta chain sequences, a statistical classification framework was built. V and J gene assignment, in a later analysis, came from comparing TCR nucleotide sequences with IMGT/GENE-DB human TR gene sequences. In a later analysis, CDR3 sequences and most-parsimonious VDJ recombination scenarios were assigned using the TCRdist pipeline. In a later analysis, every TCR beta chain was defined by the combination of its CDR3 amino acid sequence and its V-gene family, and reads without a unique V-gene family were dropped. A later analysis removed 592 highly shared, low-generation-probability nucleotide sequences to deal with suspected cross-contamination and a sequencing artifact. A later analysis calculated a clonal expansion index for each public chain from normalized within-repertoire ranks of inferred template counts. In a later analysis, generation probabilities were computed with a VDJ recombination model fitted to out-of-frame rearrangements, and the resulting probabilities were checked against IGoR. In a later analysis, hypergeometric tests were used to score TCR-TCR, TCR-HLA and TCR-CMV co-occurrence, with a repertoire-size bias correction applied to TCR pairs. False discovery rates were estimated in a later analysis by permuting HLA or CMV assignments 20 times. In a later analysis, co-occurring TCRs were grouped with DBSCAN, and TCRdist sequence similarity was added when clustering was performed within HLA-allele-positive subsets. For co-occurrence clustering, repertoires with fewer than 30,000 or more than 120,000 public chains were excluded, along with roughly 5 repertoires with anomalous nucleotide sharing. Held by TCRdb, this immuneACCESS table contains in-frame sequences only and omits some clones. Under half of the omission traces to an unresolved V gene where checked; the cause of the rest is unknown. The V and J calls and clone size were taken over from that table, and D and trimming were inferred from the DNA. For this sample the table gives approximately 150,000 clones, of which 80% were detected only once. The ten largest clones take up 4% to 5% of the sample.

This clone was seen more than once but under ten times. No cognate antigen has been identified for it. No base qualities exist here, and no much larger clone lies one base off it. The cohort consisted of hundreds of healthy bone marrow donors. Cohort members were all nominally healthy when sampled, although unrecorded immune exposures were likely present. The donor tested CMV seronegative and was one of the 352 seronegative cohort members. Each donor provided a peripheral blood sample, and peripheral blood mononuclear cells were used for TCR beta sequencing. The Qiagen DNeasy Blood Extraction Kit was used to extract genomic DNA from the blood cell samples.

Material for sequencing was PBMCs. The chain is assembled from TRBV28 and TRBJ2-7, and TRBD2 may be the D gene, going by 5 matching bases. This receptor was identified in a man under 40 in good health and CMV-seronegative. The DNA sequence is TGTGCCACCACGGGATCAAACTACGAGCAGTACTTC. Translated, it reads CATTGSNYEQYF.